These T cell receptor beta chains were read from a single sample in a study of blood T cell repertoires in COVID-19. The protocol was immunoSEQ multiplex PCR, while the TCRdb copy is restricted to in-frame clones and leaves out a portion. Among 150,000 to 200,000 clones listed, roughly four fifths were seen once. What was sequenced was peripheral blood. All receptors derive from a man between 60 and 75 years old with active or convalescent COVID-19. Both conserved end residues are part of each CDR3. D genes are given only for firm matches. Size tells how often a clone was seen (once, few, many) or the class of an expanded clone, and some rows leave it out.

>NA|TRBV5-1|TRBJ1-1|NA
CASSLVDNQNEAFF
TGCGCCAGCAGCTTGGTTGACAATCAAAATGAAGCTTTCTTT
>NA|TRBV11-2|TRBJ1-2|TRBD1
CASSPLPGQGLPYGYTF
TGTGCCAGCAGCCCCCTGCCGGGACAGGGCTTACCCTATGGCTACACCTTC
>once|TRBV6-5|TRBJ1-2|NA
CASVVGGTNYGYTF
TGTGCCAGCGTGGTAGGGGGAACTAACTATGGCTACACCTTC
>few|TRBV7-2|TRBJ2-2|NA
CASSRRETGELFF
TGTGCCAGCAGCCGCCGGGAGACCGGGGAGCTGTTTTTT
>NA|TRBV7-2|TRBJ1-3|TRBD1
CASSPQGPGGNTIYF
TGTGCCAGCAGCCCACAGGGGCCGGGTGGAAACACCATATATTTT
>NA|TRBV18|TRBJ2-3|TRBD2
CASSPPGLAGVSYTDTQYF
TGTGCCAGCTCACCACCCGGACTAGCGGGAGTCTCCTACACAGATACGCAGTATTTT
>NA|TRBV29-1|TRBJ1-1|TRBD1
CSVPGTGGTEAFF
TGCAGCGTCCCCGGGACAGGGGGCACTGAAGCTTTCTTT
>NA|TRBV7-2|TRBJ2-5|NA
CASSSGGAGLTGETQYF
TGTGCCAGCAGCTCTGGAGGGGCGGGACTCACAGGAGAGACCCAGTACTTC
>few|TRBV10-3|TRBJ1-1|TRBD1
CAISAGQGVRGTEAFF
TGTGCCATCAGTGCGGGACAGGGAGTAAGAGGCACTGAAGCTTTCTTT
>NA|TRBV25-1|TRBJ2-2|TRBD2
CASSEYQRGNTGELFF
TGTGCCAGCAGTGAATATCAGCGGGGGAACACCGGGGAGCTGTTTTTT
>NA|TRBV27|TRBJ1-2|NA
CASSVGLGGYGYTF
TGTGCCAGCAGTGTAGGACTCGGCGGCTATGGCTACACCTTC
>few|TRBV28|TRBJ2-2|NA
CASSLGGTLAGELFF
TGTGCCAGCAGTTTGGGGGGGACATTGGCCGGGGAGCTGTTTTTT
>NA|TRBV6-4|TRBJ2-5|TRBD2
CASSDWTSGGQETQYF
TGTGCCAGCAGTGACTGGACTAGCGGGGGACAAGAGACCCAGTACTTC
>NA|TRBV12-3/TRBV12-4|TRBJ2-3|NA
CASSVPPADTQYF
TGTGCCAGCTCCGTACCTCCGGCAGATACGCAGTATTTT
>NA|TRBV5-1|TRBJ1-2|NA
CASSLGVSQGYTF
TGCGCCAGCAGCTTGGGAGTATCACAGGGCTACACCTTC
>NA|TRBV5-1|TRBJ2-1|TRBD2
CASSLGPIGGRHEQFF
TGCGCCAGCAGCTTGGGCCCGATCGGCGGGAGGCATGAGCAGTTCTTC
>once|TRBV28|TRBJ2-7|TRBD1
CASRDSYEQYF
TGTGCCAGCCGGGACAGCTACGAGCAGTACTTC
>NA|TRBV19|TRBJ1-4|NA
CASSVAATNEKLFF
TGTGCCAGTAGTGTAGCTGCAACTAATGAAAAACTGTTTTTT
>few|TRBV7-9|TRBJ2-7|NA
CASSKNGQAYEQYF
TGTGCCAGCAGTAAAAATGGACAAGCCTACGAGCAGTACTTC
>NA|TRBV29-1|TRBJ1-1|TRBD1
CSARDSNTEAFF
TGCAGCGCCCGGGACAGTAACACTGAAGCTTTCTTT
>NA|TRBV5-1|TRBJ1-3|TRBD1
CASSFQGAYNGNTIYF
TGCGCCAGCAGCTTTCAGGGGGCCTACAACGGAAACACCATATATTTT
>NA|TRBV18|TRBJ1-6|TRBD1
CASSADRGRSPLHF
TGTGCCAGCTCAGCCGACAGGGGACGCTCACCCCTCCACTTT
>NA|TRBV5-1|TRBJ2-3|TRBD2
CASSLTGTSDYTDTQYF
TGCGCCAGCAGCTTGACCGGGACTAGCGACTACACAGATACGCAGTATTTT
>NA|TRBV3-1/TRBV3-2|TRBJ1-2|NA
CASSQGGREGYGYTF
TGTGCCAGCAGCCAAGGGGGGAGGGAAGGCTATGGCTACACCTTC
>NA|TRBV6-5|TRBJ2-2|NA
CASSYGTGTGELFF
TGTGCCAGCAGTTACGGAACAGGTACCGGGGAGCTGTTTTTT
>NA|TRBV5-1|TRBJ1-6|NA
CASSLDQGPRNSPLHF
TGCGCCAGCAGCTTGGACCAGGGGCCTCGGAATTCACCCCTCCACTTT
>NA|TRBV12-3/TRBV12-4|TRBJ1-3|TRBD1
CASLQGGGNTIYF
TGTGCCAGTCTTCAGGGGGGCGGAAACACCATATATTTT
>NA|TRBV6-5|TRBJ1-3|NA
CASSSWQGGNTIYF
TGTGCCAGCAGTTCTTGGCAGGGAGGAAACACCATATATTTT
>NA|TRBV6-5|TRBJ2-5|TRBD1
CASKHGQGAWETQYF
TGTGCCAGCAAACATGGACAGGGGGCATGGGAGACCCAGTACTTC
>NA|TRBV2|TRBJ1-4|TRBD1
CASLSDRGREKLFF
TGTGCCAGCTTATCGGACAGGGGGCGTGAAAAACTGTTTTTT
>once|TRBV28|TRBJ1-6|NA
CASSGPGQTLLHF
TGTGCCAGCAGTGGACCTGGACAGACCTTACTCCACTTT
>NA|TRBV4-1|TRBJ2-5|TRBD2
CASSQDPREGETQYF
TGCGCCAGCAGCCAAGATCCCAGGGAGGGAGAGACCCAGTACTTC
>NA|TRBV7-6|TRBJ1-5|TRBD1
CASSRTGDQPQHF
TGTGCCAGCAGCCGGACAGGGGATCAGCCCCAGCATTTT
>NA|TRBV5-4|TRBJ2-7|TRBD1
CASGGTGDNHEQYF
TGTGCCAGCGGTGGGACAGGGGATAACCACGAGCAGTACTTC
>NA|TRBV4-1|TRBJ1-2|NA
CASSQAMEIYGYTF
TGCGCCAGCAGCCAAGCGATGGAGATCTATGGCTACACCTTC
>NA|TRBV6-1|TRBJ2-7|TRBD2
CASSQAGVVYEQYF
TGTGCCAGCAGTCAAGCGGGAGTGGTTTACGAGCAGTACTTC
>NA|TRBV12-3/TRBV12-4|TRBJ1-3|NA
CASSFSGNTIYF
TGTGCCAGCAGTTTTTCAGGAAACACCATATATTTT
>once|TRBV29-1|TRBJ2-7|NA
CSVARAYEQYF
TGCAGCGTTGCCCGGGCCTACGAGCAGTACTTC
>once|TRBV28|TRBJ1-6|TRBD1
CASNPDRVDSPLHF
TGTGCCAGCAACCCGGACAGGGTAGATTCACCCCTCCACTTT
>NA|TRBV5-5|TRBJ2-3|NA
CASFRGGAKNWYTQYF
TGTGCCAGCTTCCGCGGTGGGGCGAAGAATTGGTATACGCAGTATTTT
>NA|TRBV2|TRBJ1-5|NA
CAGAGDGNQPQHF
TGTGCTGGGGCGGGGGATGGCAATCAGCCCCAGCATTTT
>NA|TRBV25-1|TRBJ2-5|NA
CASNPRGWDQETQYF
TGTGCCAGCAACCCACGGGGGTGGGACCAAGAGACCCAGTACTTC
>NA|TRBV11-2|TRBJ2-3|TRBD2
CASSLEGRGIDTQYF
TGTGCCAGCAGCTTAGAGGGGCGGGGGATAGATACGCAGTATTTT
>NA|TRBV9|TRBJ1-2|TRBD1
CASSQTGQTNYGYTF
TGTGCCAGCAGCCAGACGGGACAGACTAACTATGGCTACACCTTC
>NA|TRBV5-1|TRBJ2-1|TRBD2
CASSLARGRLAENYNEQFF
TGCGCCAGCAGCTTGGCCCGTGGTCGGCTAGCGGAAAACTACAATGAGCAGTTCTTC
>NA|TRBV19|TRBJ2-6|NA
CASSRGGGANVLTF
TGTGCCAGTAGCAGGGGTGGCGGGGCCAACGTCCTGACTTTC
>NA|TRBV4-2|TRBJ1-6|TRBD1
CASSQPRSPRGNSPLHF
TGTGCCAGCAGCCAACCACGGAGTCCCAGGGGGAATTCACCCCTCCACTTT
>few|TRBV5-4|TRBJ1-1|NA
CASSLPGNTEAFF
TGTGCCAGCAGCTTACCAGGGAACACTGAAGCTTTCTTT
>NA|TRBV3-1/TRBV3-2|TRBJ2-2|NA
CASSQRGSGAGELFF
TGTGCCAGCAGCCAACGTGGGAGCGGTGCCGGGGAGCTGTTTTTT
>few|TRBV19|TRBJ2-1|NA
CASTQGFRGKGMNEQFF
TGTGCCAGTACCCAGGGGTTTAGGGGGAAGGGAATGAATGAGCAGTTCTTC
>few|TRBV7-8|TRBJ2-1|NA
CASSPRLTPEQFF
TGTGCCAGCAGCCCCCGACTGACGCCTGAGCAGTTCTTC
>NA|TRBV9|TRBJ2-3|TRBD2
CASSPQRGGADTQYF
TGTGCCAGCAGCCCCCAGCGGGGGGGCGCAGATACGCAGTATTTT
>NA|TRBV5-5|TRBJ1-3|TRBD1
CASSLDQGDTIYF
TGTGCCAGCAGCTTGGACCAGGGGGACACCATATATTTT
>NA|TRBV4-1|TRBJ2-1|TRBD2
CASSQDPGSGTLQFF
TGCGCCAGCAGCCAAGATCCGGGTAGCGGGACCCTCCAGTTCTTC
>NA|TRBV27|TRBJ2-5|TRBD1
CASSSGQAQETQYF
TGTGCCAGCAGTTCCGGACAGGCCCAAGAGACCCAGTACTTC
>NA|TRBV27|TRBJ2-7|TRBD2
CASGDYSYEQYF
TGTGCCAGCGGGGACTACTCCTACGAGCAGTACTTC
>NA|TRBV6-2/TRBV6-3|TRBJ1-2|NA
CASSPSAGPQTTYGYTF
TGTGCCAGCAGCCCTTCGGCAGGGCCACAGACGACCTATGGCTACACCTTC
>NA|TRBV9|TRBJ2-7|TRBD2
CASSPRLAGEAYEQYF
TGTGCCAGCAGCCCGAGACTAGCGGGGGAAGCCTACGAGCAGTACTTC
>NA|TRBV7-9|TRBJ1-2|TRBD1
CASSDYRDRGYGYTF
TGTGCCAGCAGCGACTACCGGGACAGGGGCTATGGCTACACCTTC
>NA|TRBV18|TRBJ1-3|TRBD1
CASSPQGASGNTIYF
TGTGCCAGCTCACCACAGGGGGCCTCTGGAAACACCATATATTTT